This T cell receptor (beta chain) comes out of a study of CD8 T cells in ankylosing spondylitis. Libraries for TCR beta were made by quantitative 5'-RACE with molecular barcodes. TCRdb independently ran MiXCR on the 5' RACE reads; one entry per CDR3 protein. The table shows more than 60,000 distinct CDR3 sequences, with about 6% occurring only once. With respect to this clonotype: Antigen specificity is unknown. A much larger clone is a single base away; this may be a read error.

The germline V gene has CDR1 DFQATT and CDR2 SNEGSKA (reference sequence). Unmatched junction bases numbered 8, after V lost 3 bases and J lost 0 bases. The CDR3 sequence is 15 residues long. General study findings and limits: Clones linked with disease were CD8+ and fairly uncommon in the peripheral blood. Among TCR beta sequences, a motif of several highly homologous variants appeared characteristic of ankylosing spondylitis blood. Reports of some motif variants in reactive arthritis synovial fluid and blood predate this one.

The rearrangement uses TRBV20-1 and TRBJ2-7, with TRBD2 matching over 7 bases. Source material: synovial fluid, either unsorted or a sorted T cell fraction (not recorded which). This clonotype was sampled from a male donor with ankylosing spondylitis. CDR3 residues: CSASLSGKGSYEQYF. CDR3 bases: TGCAGTGCTAGCCTCAGCGGGAAGGGCTCCTACGAGCAGTACTTC.